The rows below give T cell receptor beta chains drawn from one sample of a study of T-cell memory formation after mild COVID-19. TCRdb reprocessed the 5' RACE reads via MiXCR and lists one record per CDR3 protein. The sample shows 250,000 or so distinct CDR3 sequences, approximately 18% of them seen only once. The sample taken for sequencing was PBMCs or a T cell subset sorted from them (not recorded which). These receptors were collected from a man younger than 35 who had mild COVID-19 (a few samples of this study predate the infection). Cell type and time point are not known. CDR3s include the opening cysteine and the closing phenylalanine or tryptophan. The D gene is left open where the match is weak. Where a row states a size, it is once, few, many or the class of an expanded clone; other rows omit it.

abundance	v_gene	j_gene	d_gene	CDR3nt	CDR3aa
-	TRBV2	TRBJ2-5	-	TGTGCCAGCAGTGAAGCGTCGGCCAGGGAAGAGACCCAGTACTTC	CASSEASAREETQYF
few	TRBV5-8	TRBJ2-1	TRBD1	TGTGCCAGCAGCCTCCCGGGACAGGACAATGAGCAGTTCTTC	CASSLPGQDNEQFF
-	TRBV6-2/TRBV6-3	TRBJ2-3	-	TGTGCCAGCAACCTACTTGGGTACACAGATACGCAGTATTTT	CASNLLGYTDTQYF
many	TRBV5-1	TRBJ2-7	TRBD2	TGCGCCAGCAGCTTTAGCGGGGGCTCCGAGCAGTACTTC	CASSFSGGSEQYF
few	TRBV6-5	TRBJ2-1	TRBD1	TGTGCCAGCAGTTACGTGGGACAGGGTCGGCCTATTAAGCAGTTCTTC	CASSYVGQGRPIKQFF
few	TRBV5-1	TRBJ1-6	-	TGCGCCAGCAGGGACTCCGGGACTGGGTATTCACCCCTCCACTTT	CASRDSGTGYSPLHF
-	TRBV25-1	TRBJ1-2	TRBD1	TGTGCCAGCAGTGATGGGGACAGGGTCGGCTACACCTTC	CASSDGDRVGYTF
-	TRBV6-5	TRBJ2-2	TRBD2	TGTGCCAGCAGAAAAGGGACTAGCGGGAGATCCTCGAACACCGGGGAGCTGTTTTTT	CASRKGTSGRSSNTGELFF
few	TRBV7-9	TRBJ2-1	TRBD2	TGTGCCAGCAGCTCCGGGACTAGAGTTCCCTACAATGAGCAGTTCTTC	CASSSGTRVPYNEQFF
-	TRBV6-2/TRBV6-3	TRBJ1-5	-	TGTTCCAGCGGACCGTGGCTCGGAAGCAATCAGCCCCAGCATTTT	CSSGPWLGSNQPQHF
-	TRBV11-2	TRBJ2-3	-	TGTGCCAGCAGCTTATGGCGGAATACGCAGTATTTT	CASSLWRNTQYF
-	TRBV7-6	TRBJ2-7	-	TGTGCCAGCAGCCCCTCTGGGGAAGGATTTACCTACGAGCAGTACTTC	CASSPSGEGFTYEQYF
once	TRBV12-5	TRBJ1-1	-	TGTGCTAGTGGTCTTCAGACCGAGAGCGAGGCTTTCTTT	CASGLQTESEAFF
many	TRBV12-3/TRBV12-4	TRBJ2-2	-	TGTGCCAGCAGTTTCCGGCCCGGGGAGCTGTTTTTT	CASSFRPGELFF
few	TRBV5-1	TRBJ2-2	-	TGCGCCAGCAGCTTCGTTCGGGGCGGGGAGCTGTTTTTT	CASSFVRGGELFF
-	TRBV29-1	TRBJ1-2	TRBD1	TGCAGCGTTGTATCCCGGGGACAGCGACGGGGCTACACCTTC	CSVVSRGQRRGYTF
-	TRBV29-1	TRBJ1-1	-	TGCAGCAACCAGCATTGGGGGAAAGACACTGAAGCTTTCTTT	CSNQHWGKDTEAFF
few	TRBV5-1	TRBJ2-4	-	TGCGCCAGCAGCTTTGACGGTCCCGAAAACATTCAGTACTTC	CASSFDGPENIQYF
-	TRBV5-1	TRBJ1-6	TRBD1	TGCGCCAGCAGCTTGGAGAGGGGGCTTAATTCACCCCTCCACTTT	CASSLERGLNSPLHF
few	TRBV28	TRBJ1-2	TRBD1	TGTGCCAGCAGTCCTGTGGGACAGGGGAACTATGGCTACACCTTC	CASSPVGQGNYGYTF
-	TRBV4-3	TRBJ2-3	-	TGCGCCAGCAGCCAAGTGAGGGGGAGGACAGATACGCAGTATTTT	CASSQVRGRTDTQYF
many	TRBV6-5	TRBJ2-7	-	TGTGCCAGCAGTTACGGGTTGGGGGCCTACGAGCAGTACTTC	CASSYGLGAYEQYF
-	TRBV18	TRBJ2-1	TRBD2	TGTGCCAGCTCACCAGCGGGGGGCTGGGGTTACAATGAGCAGTTCTTC	CASSPAGGWGYNEQFF
-	TRBV5-1	TRBJ2-3	TRBD1	TGCGCCAGCGGGAAGACAGGGGGCGTAGCGCGGGGGACGCAGTATTTT	CASGKTGGVARGTQYF
few	TRBV5-1	TRBJ2-2	-	TGCGCCAGCAGCTTAGAGGACCCGAGGGCCGGGGAGCTGTTTTTT	CASSLEDPRAGELFF
-	TRBV20-1	TRBJ1-4	-	TGCAGTGCTAGGGCAGGGTTTGTGGGTGAAAAACTGTTTTTT	CSARAGFVGEKLFF
-	TRBV6-1	TRBJ2-1	-	TGTGCCAGCAGTGATACAGGGGCGGGGATATACAATGAGCAGTTCTTC	CASSDTGAGIYNEQFF
few	TRBV6-5	TRBJ2-7	-	TGTGCCAGCAGTTACTCGGACGGCTCCTACGAGCAGTACTTC	CASSYSDGSYEQYF
-	TRBV10-1	TRBJ1-1	-	TGCGCCAGCAGTGAGTCGAGGCAGGGGAAGGATTACACTGAAGCTTTCTTT	CASSESRQGKDYTEAFF
-	TRBV29-1	TRBJ1-2	-	TGCAGCGTTGAGCTTGGGGAGAGCCTCTATGGCTACACCTTC	CSVELGESLYGYTF
few	TRBV10-3	TRBJ2-5	-	TGTGCCATCAGTGAGCAGGACCGGACCACCCAGTACTTC	CAISEQDRTTQYF
few	TRBV7-2	TRBJ2-1	-	TGTGCCAGCAGTCCTACTAGCCTCCTGCAGTTCTTC	CASSPTSLLQFF
-	TRBV5-1	TRBJ2-7	TRBD1	TGCGCCAGCAGCCAAGCCGGGACAGGGCGCTACGAGCAGTACTTC	CASSQAGTGRYEQYF
few	TRBV7-3	TRBJ2-1	TRBD2	TGTGCCAGCAGCTCGTCCGGGACTAGCGGGGGGATGGGAAATGAGCAGTTCTTC	CASSSSGTSGGMGNEQFF
-	TRBV7-2	TRBJ2-3	TRBD2	TGTGCCAGCAGCTTGACGACTAGCGGGGCGGTCCGGGATACGCAGTATTTT	CASSLTTSGAVRDTQYF
-	TRBV3-1	TRBJ2-3	-	TGTGCCAGCAGCCCCGGACTGGGGGGCGCAGATACGCAGTATTTT	CASSPGLGGADTQYF
-	TRBV7-8	TRBJ1-2	-	TGTGCCAGCAGCCCCATCCCCTGGCCGGGGCGCGAACATAGAGGCTACACCTTC	CASSPIPWPGREHRGYTF
-	TRBV19	TRBJ1-1	-	TGTGCCACATCACTGGGGCCGGCCGCTTTCTTT	CATSLGPAAFF
-	TRBV12-3/TRBV12-4	TRBJ1-5	-	TGTGCCAGCAGTCTCTGGGGAAGAGGCAATCAGCCCCAGCATTTT	CASSLWGRGNQPQHF
few	TRBV4-2	TRBJ1-2	-	TGTGCCAGCAGCCAAGATCTGGCAGGCCTCTATGGCTACACCTTC	CASSQDLAGLYGYTF
-	TRBV3-1	TRBJ2-4	-	TGTGCCAGCAGCCAAGATTTTCACATTCAGTACTTC	CASSQDFHIQYF
few	TRBV23-1	TRBJ2-5	-	TGCGCCAGCCCACAGGGAGAAGAGACCCAGTACTTC	CASPQGEETQYF
-	TRBV3-1	TRBJ2-5	-	TGTGCCAGCAGCCAAGATGATCAGGGCCAAGAGACCCAGTACTTC	CASSQDDQGQETQYF
-	TRBV5-1	TRBJ2-7	-	TGCGCCAGCACCCTCCTCCGGTTCTGGGACGAGCAGTACTTC	CASTLLRFWDEQYF
few	TRBV11-2	TRBJ2-7	-	TGTGCCAGCAGCCTCGATAATCATACGGGGTTGATCTCCTACGAGCAGTACTTC	CASSLDNHTGLISYEQYF
-	TRBV11-2	TRBJ2-7	TRBD2	TGTGCCAGCAGCAGACTAGCGGGGGGTGCTACCTACGAGCAGTACTTC	CASSRLAGGATYEQYF
few	TRBV12-3/TRBV12-4	TRBJ2-1	-	TGTGCCAGCAGTTTTGTTCTAGGCGAGCAGTTCTTC	CASSFVLGEQFF
-	TRBV10-2	TRBJ2-5	-	TGCGCCAGCAGTGAGGGGACTCTCTGGGGGGAGACCCAGTACTTC	CASSEGTLWGETQYF
-	TRBV12-3/TRBV12-4	TRBJ2-5	-	TGTGCCAGCAGAGCCGACGGAGGGACCCAGTACTTC	CASRADGGTQYF
-	TRBV2	TRBJ1-2	-	TGTGCCAGCAGGGAAGGACCAGGTTATGGCTACACCTTC	CASREGPGYGYTF
-	TRBV7-9	TRBJ1-1	TRBD1	TGTGCCAGCAGCTTAGCGGGACAGGCAGGGACTGAAGCTTTCTTT	CASSLAGQAGTEAFF
-	TRBV10-3	TRBJ1-2	-	TGTGCCATCAGGGCGGGAGGCTACACCTTC	CAIRAGGYTF
few	TRBV7-2	TRBJ2-7	TRBD2	TGTGCCAGCAGCTCAGCCGCCAGCGGACTAGCGGGGAGGGAGCAGTACTTC	CASSSAASGLAGREQYF
-	TRBV4-1	TRBJ1-1	-	TGCGCCAGCAGCCAAGGGTCCGGCCCAGGCGGGGAAGAAGCTTTCTTT	CASSQGSGPGGEEAFF
-	TRBV28	TRBJ1-2	TRBD1	TGTGCCAGCAGTGCCCCCGGGACAGGGGAGGGCGATGGCTACACCTTC	CASSAPGTGEGDGYTF
few	TRBV20-1	TRBJ2-7	TRBD1	TGCAGTGCTAGGACAGGGAACTCCTACGAGCAGTACTTC	CSARTGNSYEQYF
few	TRBV5-1	TRBJ1-4	-	TGCGCCAGCAGCTTGGACTCAGGGGTCAGCGCTAATGAAAAACTGTTTTTT	CASSLDSGVSANEKLFF